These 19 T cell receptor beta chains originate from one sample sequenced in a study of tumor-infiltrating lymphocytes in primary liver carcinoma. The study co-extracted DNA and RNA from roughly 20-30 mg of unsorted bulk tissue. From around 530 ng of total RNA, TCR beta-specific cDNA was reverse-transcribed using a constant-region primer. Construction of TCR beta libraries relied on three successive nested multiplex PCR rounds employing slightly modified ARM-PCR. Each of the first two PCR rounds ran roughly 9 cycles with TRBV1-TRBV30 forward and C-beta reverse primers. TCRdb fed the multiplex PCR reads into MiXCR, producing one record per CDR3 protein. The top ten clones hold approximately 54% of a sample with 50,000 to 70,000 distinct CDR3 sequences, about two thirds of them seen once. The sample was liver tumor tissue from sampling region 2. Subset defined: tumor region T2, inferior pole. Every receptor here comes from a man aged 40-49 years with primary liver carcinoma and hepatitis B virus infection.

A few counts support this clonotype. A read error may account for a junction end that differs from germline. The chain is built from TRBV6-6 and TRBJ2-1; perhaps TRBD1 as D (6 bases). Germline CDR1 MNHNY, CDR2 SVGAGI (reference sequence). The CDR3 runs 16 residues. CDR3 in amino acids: CASSSYVGASYNGQFF. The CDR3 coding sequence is TGTGCCAGCAGTTCCTACGTGGGGGCGTCCTACAATGGGCAGTTCTTC.

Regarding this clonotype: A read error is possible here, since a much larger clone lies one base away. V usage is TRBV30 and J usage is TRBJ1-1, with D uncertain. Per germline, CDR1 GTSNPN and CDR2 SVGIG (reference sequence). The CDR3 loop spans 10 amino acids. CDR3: CVWSTSEAFF. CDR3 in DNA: TGTGTCTGGAGTACCAGTGAAGCTTTCTTT. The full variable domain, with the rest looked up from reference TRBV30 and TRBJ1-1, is SQTIHQWPATLVQPVGSPLSLECTVEGTSNPNLYWYRQAAGRGLQLLFYSVGIGQISSEVPQNLSASRPQDRQFILSSKKLLLSDSGFYLCVWSTSEAFFGQGTRLTVV.

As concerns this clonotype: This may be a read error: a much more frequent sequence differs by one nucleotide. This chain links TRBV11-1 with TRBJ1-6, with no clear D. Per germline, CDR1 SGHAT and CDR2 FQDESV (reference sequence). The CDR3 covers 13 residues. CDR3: CVSSRILVSLLHF. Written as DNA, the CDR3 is TGTGTCAGCAGCCGGATACTGGTTTCACTCCTCCACTTT.

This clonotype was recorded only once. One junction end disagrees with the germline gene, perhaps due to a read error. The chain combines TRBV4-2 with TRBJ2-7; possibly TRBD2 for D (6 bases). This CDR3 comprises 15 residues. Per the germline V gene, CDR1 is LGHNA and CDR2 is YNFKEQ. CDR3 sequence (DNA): TGTGCCAGCAGCCAAGATAGACTAGTAAGTACCGAGGAGTACTTC. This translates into CASSQDRLVSTEEYF.

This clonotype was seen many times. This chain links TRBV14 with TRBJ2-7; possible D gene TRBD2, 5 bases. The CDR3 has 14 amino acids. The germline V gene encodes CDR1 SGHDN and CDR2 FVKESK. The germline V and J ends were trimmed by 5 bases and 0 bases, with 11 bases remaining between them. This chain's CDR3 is CASSVATFSYEQYF. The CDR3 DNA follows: TGTGCCAGCAGCGTAGCGACTTTCTCCTACGAGCAGTACTTC. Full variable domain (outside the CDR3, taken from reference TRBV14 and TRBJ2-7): EAGVTQFPSHSVIEKGQTVTLRCDPISGHDNLYWYRRVMGKEIKFLLHFVKESKQDESGMPNNRFLAERTGGTYSTLKVQPAELEDSGVYFCASSVATFSYEQYFGPGTRLTVT.

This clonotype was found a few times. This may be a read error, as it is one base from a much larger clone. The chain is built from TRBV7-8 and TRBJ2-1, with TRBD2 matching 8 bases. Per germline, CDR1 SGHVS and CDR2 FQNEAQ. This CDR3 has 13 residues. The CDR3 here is CASRLVGRGEQFF. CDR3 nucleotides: TGTGCCAGCCGCTTAGTCGGGAGGGGAGAGCAGTTCTTC.

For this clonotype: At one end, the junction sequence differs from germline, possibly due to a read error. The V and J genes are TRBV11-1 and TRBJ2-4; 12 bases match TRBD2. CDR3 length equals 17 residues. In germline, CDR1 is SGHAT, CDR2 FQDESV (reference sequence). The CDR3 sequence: CASSFTWTSGTKNIQCF. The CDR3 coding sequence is TGTGCCAGCAGCTTTACCTGGACTAGCGGGACCAAAAACATTCAGTGCTTC.

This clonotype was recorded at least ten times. The CDR3 DNA sequence: TGCGCCAGCAGCCAAGAGGGAATCACAGATACGCAGTATTTT. Translated, it gives CASSQEGITDTQYF. The chain carries TRBV4-1 and TRBJ2-3; D gene uncertain. This CDR3 has 14 residues. The germline gives CDR1 MGHRA, CDR2 YSYEKL. V lost 0 bases to trimming and J lost 2 bases, with 6 bases between them.

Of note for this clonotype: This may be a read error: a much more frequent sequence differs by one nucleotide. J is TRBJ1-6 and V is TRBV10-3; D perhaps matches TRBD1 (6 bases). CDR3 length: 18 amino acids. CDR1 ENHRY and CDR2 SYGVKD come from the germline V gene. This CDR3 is CVISGASGGASNNSPLHF. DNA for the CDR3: TGTGTCATCAGTGGGGCGAGCGGGGGCGCGTCTAATAATTCACCCCTCCACTTT.

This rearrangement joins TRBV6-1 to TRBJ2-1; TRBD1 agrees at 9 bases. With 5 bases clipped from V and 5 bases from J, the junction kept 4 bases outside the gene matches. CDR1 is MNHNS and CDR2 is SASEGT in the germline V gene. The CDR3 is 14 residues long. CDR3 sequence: CASSRTGADNEQFF. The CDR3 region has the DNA TGTGCCAGCAGTAGGACAGGGGCTGACAATGAGCAGTTCTTC.

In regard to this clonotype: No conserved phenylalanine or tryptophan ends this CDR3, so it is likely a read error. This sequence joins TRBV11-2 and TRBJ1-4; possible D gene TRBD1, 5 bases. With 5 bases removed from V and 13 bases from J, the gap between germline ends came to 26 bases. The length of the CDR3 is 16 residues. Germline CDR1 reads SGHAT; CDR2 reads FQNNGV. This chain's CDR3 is CASSKTTGGTNEILFI. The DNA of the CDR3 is TGTGCCAGCAGCAAGACTACAGGAGGAACAAATGAGATACTGTTTATT.

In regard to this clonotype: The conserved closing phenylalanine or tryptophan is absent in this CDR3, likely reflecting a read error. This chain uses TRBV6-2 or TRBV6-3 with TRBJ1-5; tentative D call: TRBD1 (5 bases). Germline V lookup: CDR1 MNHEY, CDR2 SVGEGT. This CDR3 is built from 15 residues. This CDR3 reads CVSTLDSYSNQPQHS. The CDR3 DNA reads TGTGTCAGCACCCTCGACAGTTATAGCAATCAGCCCCAGCATTCT.

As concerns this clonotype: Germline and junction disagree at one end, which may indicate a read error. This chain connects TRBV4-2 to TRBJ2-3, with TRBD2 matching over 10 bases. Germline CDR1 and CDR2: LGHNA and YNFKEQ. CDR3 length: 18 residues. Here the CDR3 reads CVSSQAALLAGATDTRYF. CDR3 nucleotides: TGTGTCAGCAGCCAAGCGGCGCTTCTAGCGGGAGCGACAGATACGCGGTATTTT.

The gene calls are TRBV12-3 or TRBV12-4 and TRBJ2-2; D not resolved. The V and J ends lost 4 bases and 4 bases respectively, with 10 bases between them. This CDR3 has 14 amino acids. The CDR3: CASSYSVGTGELFF. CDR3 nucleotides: TGTGCCAGCAGTTACTCCGTGGGCACCGGGGAGCTGTTTTTT.

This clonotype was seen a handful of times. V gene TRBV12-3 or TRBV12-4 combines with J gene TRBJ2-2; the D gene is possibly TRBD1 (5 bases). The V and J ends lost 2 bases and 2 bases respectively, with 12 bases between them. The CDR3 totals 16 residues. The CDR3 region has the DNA TGTGCCAGCAGTTTATACCCAGGGTCCAACACCGGGGAGCTGTTTTTT. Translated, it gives CASSLYPGSNTGELFF.

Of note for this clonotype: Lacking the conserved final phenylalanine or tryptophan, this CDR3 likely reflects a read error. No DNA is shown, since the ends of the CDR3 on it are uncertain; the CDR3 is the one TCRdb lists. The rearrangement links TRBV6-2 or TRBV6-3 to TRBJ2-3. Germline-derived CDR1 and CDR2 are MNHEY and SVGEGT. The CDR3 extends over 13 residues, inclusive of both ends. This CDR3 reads CASDWGSTDTHYI.

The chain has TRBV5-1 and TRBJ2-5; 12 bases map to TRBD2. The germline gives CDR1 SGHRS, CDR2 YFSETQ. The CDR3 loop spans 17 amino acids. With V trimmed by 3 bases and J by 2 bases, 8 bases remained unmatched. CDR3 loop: CASSSYRLAGEQETQYF. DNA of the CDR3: TGCGCCAGCAGCTCCTACAGACTAGCGGGAGAGCAAGAGACCCAGTACTTC.

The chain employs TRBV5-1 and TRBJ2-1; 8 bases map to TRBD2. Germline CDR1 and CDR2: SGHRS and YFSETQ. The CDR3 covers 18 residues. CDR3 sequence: CANSPLGTSLRQRNEQFF. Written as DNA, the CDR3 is TGCGCTAACAGCCCCTTAGGGACTAGTTTACGGCAGAGGAATGAGCAGTTCTTC.

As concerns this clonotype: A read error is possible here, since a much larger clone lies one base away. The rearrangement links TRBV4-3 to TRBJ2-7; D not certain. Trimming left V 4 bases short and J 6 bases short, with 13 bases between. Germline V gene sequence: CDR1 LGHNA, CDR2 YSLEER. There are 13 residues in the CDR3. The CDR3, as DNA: TGCGCCAGCAGCCGAGATAGTTCGACCGAGCAGTACTTC. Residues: CASSRDSSTEQYF.